This T cell receptor beta chain was sequenced in a study of blood T cells in healthy people across ages. The use of a sample-barcoded 5' primer and a J-beta primer mix characterized a second PCR of about 6 to 11 cycles. Via MiXCR, TCRdb re-called the 5' RACE reads, giving one row per CDR3 protein. The data contain some 1.4 million distinct CDR3 sequences, about 40% of them seen just once; the ten biggest clones take up 6.5% to 10%. The sequence came from a woman under 30 in good health. The sequenced material came from blood.

In nucleotides, the CDR3 is TGTGCCAGCAGTTACTCATACAGGAGTAACTATGGCTACACCTTC. This encodes CASSYSYRSNYGYTF. The V call is TRBV6-6, the J call TRBJ1-2; D is perhaps TRBD1 (5 bases). The CDR3 extends over 15 amino acids. Germline V gene lookup returns CDR1 MNHNY and CDR2 SVGAGI (reference sequence). The V and J ends lost 0 bases and 1 base respectively, with 9 bases between them.